What follows are 5 T cell receptor beta chains derived from one specimen sequenced in a study of cytomegalovirus exposure and HLA in healthy donors. The study ran its PCR with 60 Vbeta and 13 Jbeta primers. Here immunoSEQ multiplex PCR was the method, and the copy in TCRdb shows in-frame clones only, minus some. The sample table sets out more than 110,000 clones. Material for sequencing was PBMCs. These receptors all come from a man aged 40-49 years in good health and CMV-seronegative.

The rearrangement links TRBV19 to TRBJ1-1, with TRBD1 as a possible D gene (6 bases). Germline assignment: CDR1 LNHDA and CDR2 SQIVND (reference sequence). V was trimmed by 7 bases and J by 3 bases, leaving 18 bases between them. This CDR3 is 15 amino acids long. CDR3 nucleotide sequence: TGTGCCAGTACCGACATGAACCAGGGGTACACTGAAGCTTTCTTT. Amino acids: CASTDMNQGYTEAFF. The entire variable domain, with the rest obtained from reference TRBV19 and TRBJ1-1, is as follows: DGGITQSPKYLFRKEGQNVTLSCEQNLNHDAMYWYRQDPGQGLRLIYYSQIVNDFQKGDIAEGYSVSREKKESFPLTVTSAQKNPTAFYLCASTDMNQGYTEAFFGQGTRLTVV.

The gene calls are TRBV7-3 and TRBJ1-3; D is unclear. The germline gives CDR1 SGHTA, CDR2 FQGTGA. This CDR3 is built from 13 residues. V was shortened by 8 bases and J by 2 bases, with 10 bases between the two germline ends. The CDR3 DNA follows: TGTGCCAGCGCGCGGAACCCTGGAAACACCATATATTTT. This codes for CASARNPGNTIYF. The full variable domain, in which reference TRBV7-3 and TRBJ1-3 provide the parts outside the CDR3, is GAGVSQTPSNKVTEKGKYVELRCDPISGHTALYWYRQSLGQGPEFLIYFQGTGAADDSGLPNDRFFAVRPEGSVSTLKIQRTERGDSAVYLCASARNPGNTIYFGEGSWLTVV.

The rearrangement links TRBV4-1 to TRBJ1-3; TRBD1 agrees at 7 bases. V lost 3 bases, J lost 4 bases, and 9 bases stayed unmatched. Looked up from germline, CDR1 is MGHRA and CDR2 is YSYEKL. The CDR3 runs 16 residues. The DNA of the CDR3 is TGCGCCAGCAGCCAGACCGACAGGGCTATGGGAAACACCATATATTTT. It codes for CASSQTDRAMGNTIYF.

The genes are TRBV2 and TRBJ2-7, with TRBD2 identical over 11 bases. This CDR3 has 17 amino acids. Germline lookup yields CDR1 SNHLY and CDR2 FYNNEI. The V segment lost 1 base and the J segment 2 bases; nucleotides outside the gene matches: 7. For the CDR3, the DNA is TGTGCCAGCAGTGAAGATAGCGGGGGGGTCTCCCCCTACGAGCAGTACTTC. Its translation is CASSEDSGGVSPYEQYF.

On this clone: Other DNA sequences in this specimen translate into the identical CDR3. The chain has TRBV7-3 and TRBJ2-5; 8 bases map to TRBD2. CDR1 is SGHTA and CDR2 is FQGTGA in the germline V gene. The CDR3 sequence is 14 residues long. J was trimmed by 4 bases and V by 3 bases; bases with no gene match: 4. This CDR3 is CASSLTGGRETQYF. The CDR3 DNA reads as TGTGCCAGCAGCTTGACGGGGGGGCGAGAGACCCAGTACTTC. Based on the CDR3 plus reference TRBV7-3 and TRBJ2-5, the full variable domain is GAGVSQTPSNKVTEKGKYVELRCDPISGHTALYWYRQSLGQGPEFLIYFQGTGAADDSGLPNDRFFAVRPEGSVSTLKIQRTERGDSAVYLCASSLTGGRETQYFGPGTRLLVL.